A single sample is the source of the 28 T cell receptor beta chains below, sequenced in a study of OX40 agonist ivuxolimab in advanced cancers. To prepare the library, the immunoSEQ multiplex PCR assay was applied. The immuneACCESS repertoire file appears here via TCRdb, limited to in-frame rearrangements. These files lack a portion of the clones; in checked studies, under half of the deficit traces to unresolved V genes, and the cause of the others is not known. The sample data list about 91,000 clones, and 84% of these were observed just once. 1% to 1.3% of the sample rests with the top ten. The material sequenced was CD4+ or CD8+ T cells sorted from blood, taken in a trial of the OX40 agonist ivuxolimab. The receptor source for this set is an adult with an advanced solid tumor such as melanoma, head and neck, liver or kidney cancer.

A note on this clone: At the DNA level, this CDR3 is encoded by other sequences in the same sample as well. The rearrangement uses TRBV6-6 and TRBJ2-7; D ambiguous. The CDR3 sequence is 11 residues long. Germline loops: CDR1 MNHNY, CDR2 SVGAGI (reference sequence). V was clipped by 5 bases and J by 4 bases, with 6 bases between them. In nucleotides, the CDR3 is TGTGCCAGCAGTCCCTCTTACGAGCAGTACTTC. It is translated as CASSPSYEQYF.

The CDR3: CASSYSGGAGYTF. The CDR3 bases are TGTGCCAGCAGTTACTCAGGGGGTGCGGGCTACACCTTC. This chain connects TRBV6-5 to TRBJ1-2, with a weak D call TRBD1 (6 bases). This CDR3 is 13 amino acids long. Germline-derived CDR1 and CDR2 are MNHEY and SVGAGI. V lost 0 bases, J lost 8 bases, and 10 bases lay in between.

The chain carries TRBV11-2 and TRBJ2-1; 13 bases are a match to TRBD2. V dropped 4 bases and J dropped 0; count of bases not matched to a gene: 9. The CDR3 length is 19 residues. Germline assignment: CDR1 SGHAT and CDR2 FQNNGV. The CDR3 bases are TGTGCCAGCAGCTCTATGACTAGCGGGGGGTTTAGCTCCTACAATGAGCAGTTCTTC. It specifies CASSSMTSGGFSSYNEQFF.

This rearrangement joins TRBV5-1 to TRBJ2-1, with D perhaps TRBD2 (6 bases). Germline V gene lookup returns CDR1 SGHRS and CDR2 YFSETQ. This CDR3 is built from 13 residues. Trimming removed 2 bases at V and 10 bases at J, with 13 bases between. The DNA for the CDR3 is TGCGCCAGCAGCTTAGGAGGGCGTGAGGAGCAGTTCTTC. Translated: CASSLGGREEQFF.

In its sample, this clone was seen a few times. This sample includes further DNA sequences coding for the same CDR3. CDR3 sequence (DNA): TGTGCCAGCAGCGTAGCTGGGACAGACTCTGGAAACACCATATATTTT. Amino acids: CASSVAGTDSGNTIYF. The J gene is TRBJ1-3, the V gene TRBV9; TRBD1 agrees at 7 bases. CDR1 and CDR2 (germline): SGDLS, YYNGEE. This CDR3 is 16 amino acids long. The J segment lost 0 bases and the V segment lost 0 bases, leaving 3 bases of the junction unmatched.

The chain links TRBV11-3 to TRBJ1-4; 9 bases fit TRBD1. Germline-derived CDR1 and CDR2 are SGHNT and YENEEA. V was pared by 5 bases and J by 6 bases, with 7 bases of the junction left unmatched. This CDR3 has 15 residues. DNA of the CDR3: TGTGCCAGCAGCCCAGGACAGGGGAAGGATGAAAAACTGTTTTTT. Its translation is CASSPGQGKDEKLFF.

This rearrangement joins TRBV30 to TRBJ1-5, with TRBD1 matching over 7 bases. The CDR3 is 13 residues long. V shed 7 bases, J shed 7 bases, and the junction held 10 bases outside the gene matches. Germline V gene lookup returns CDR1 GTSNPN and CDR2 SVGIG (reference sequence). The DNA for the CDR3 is TGTGCCTTCGGCCAACAGGGGCGGCAGCCCCAGCATTTT. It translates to CAFGQQGRQPQHF.

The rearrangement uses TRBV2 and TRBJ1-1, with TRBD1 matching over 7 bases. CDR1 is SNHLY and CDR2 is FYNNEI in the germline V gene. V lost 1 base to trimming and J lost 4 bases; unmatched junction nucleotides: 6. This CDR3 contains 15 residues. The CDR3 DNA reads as TGTGCCAGCAGTGAAGACAGGGGACGCGGCACTGAAGCTTTCTTT. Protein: CASSEDRGRGTEAFF. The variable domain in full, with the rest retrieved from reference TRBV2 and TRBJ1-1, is EPEVTQTPSHQVTQMGQEVILRCVPISNHLYFYWYRQILGQKVEFLVSFYNNEISEKSEIFDDQFSVERPDGSNFTLKIRSTKLEDSAMYFCASSEDRGRGTEAFFGQGTRLTVV.

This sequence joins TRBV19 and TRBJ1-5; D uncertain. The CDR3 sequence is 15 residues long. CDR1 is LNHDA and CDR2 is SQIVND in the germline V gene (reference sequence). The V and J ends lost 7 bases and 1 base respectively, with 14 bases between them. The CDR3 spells CASTTPDVSNQPQHF. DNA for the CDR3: TGTGCCAGTACGACCCCGGACGTAAGCAATCAGCCCCAGCATTTT. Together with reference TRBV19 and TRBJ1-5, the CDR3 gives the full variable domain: DGGITQSPKYLFRKEGQNVTLSCEQNLNHDAMYWYRQDPGQGLRLIYYSQIVNDFQKGDIAEGYSVSREKKESFPLTVTSAQKNPTAFYLCASTTPDVSNQPQHFGDGTRLSIL.

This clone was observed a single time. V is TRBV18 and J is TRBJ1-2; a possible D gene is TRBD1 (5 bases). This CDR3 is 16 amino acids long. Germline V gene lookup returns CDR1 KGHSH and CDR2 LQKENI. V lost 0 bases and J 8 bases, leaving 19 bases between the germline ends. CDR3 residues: CASSPPWGSYRGGYTF. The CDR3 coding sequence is TGTGCCAGCTCACCACCGTGGGGCTCTTACCGTGGAGGCTACACCTTC.

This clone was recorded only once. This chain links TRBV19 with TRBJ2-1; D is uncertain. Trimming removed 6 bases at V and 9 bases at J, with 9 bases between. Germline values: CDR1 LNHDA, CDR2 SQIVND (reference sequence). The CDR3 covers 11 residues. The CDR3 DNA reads TGTGCCAGTAGGTCCTTGACTGAGCAGTTCTTC. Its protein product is CASRSLTEQFF.

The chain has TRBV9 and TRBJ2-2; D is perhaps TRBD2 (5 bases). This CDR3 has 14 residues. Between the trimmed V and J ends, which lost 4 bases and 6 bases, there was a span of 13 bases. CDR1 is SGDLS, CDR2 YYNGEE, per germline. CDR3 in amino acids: CASSTHGGAGELFF. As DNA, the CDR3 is TGTGCCAGCAGCACGCATGGAGGCGCCGGGGAGCTGTTTTTT.

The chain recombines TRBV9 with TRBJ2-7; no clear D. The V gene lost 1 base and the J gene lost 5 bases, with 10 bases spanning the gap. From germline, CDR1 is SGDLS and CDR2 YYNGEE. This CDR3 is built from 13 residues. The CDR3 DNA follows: TGTGCCAGCAGCGTAAGGGAACAGCACGAGCAGTACTTC. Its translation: CASSVREQHEQYF. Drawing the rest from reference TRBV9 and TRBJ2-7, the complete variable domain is DSGVTQTPKHLITATGQRVTLRCSPRSGDLSVYWYQQSLDQGLQFLIQYYNGEERAKGNILERFSAQQFPDLHSELNLSSLELGDSALYFCASSVREQHEQYFGPGTRLTVT.

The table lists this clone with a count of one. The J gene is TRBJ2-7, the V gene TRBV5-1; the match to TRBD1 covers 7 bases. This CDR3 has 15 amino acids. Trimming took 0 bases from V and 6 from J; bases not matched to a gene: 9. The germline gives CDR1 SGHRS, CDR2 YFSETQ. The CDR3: CASSLGGTDYLEQYF. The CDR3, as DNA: TGCGCCAGCAGCTTGGGAGGGACAGACTACCTCGAGCAGTACTTC.

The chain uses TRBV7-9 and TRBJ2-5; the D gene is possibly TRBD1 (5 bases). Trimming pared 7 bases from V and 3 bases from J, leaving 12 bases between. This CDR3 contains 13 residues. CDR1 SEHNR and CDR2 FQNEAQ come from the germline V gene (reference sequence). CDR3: CASTQGWEETQYF. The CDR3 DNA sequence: TGTGCCAGCACCCAGGGATGGGAAGAGACCCAGTACTTC.

CDR3 loop: CASSLGDRVGSGYTF. The CDR3 DNA reads as TGTGCCAGCAGCTTAGGAGACAGGGTAGGCTCTGGCTACACCTTC. V is TRBV7-2 and J is TRBJ1-2, with 7 positions matching TRBD1. CDR1 and CDR2 (germline): SGHTA, FQGNSA. The CDR3 covers 15 residues. V shed 1 base and J 7 bases; nucleotides not matched to a gene: 9.

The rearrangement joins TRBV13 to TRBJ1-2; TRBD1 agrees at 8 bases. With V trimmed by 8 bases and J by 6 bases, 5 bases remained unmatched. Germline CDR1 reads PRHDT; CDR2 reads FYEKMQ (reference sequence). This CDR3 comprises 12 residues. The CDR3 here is CASARTGNGYTF. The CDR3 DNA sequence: TGTGCCAGCGCCCGGACAGGGAATGGCTACACCTTC.

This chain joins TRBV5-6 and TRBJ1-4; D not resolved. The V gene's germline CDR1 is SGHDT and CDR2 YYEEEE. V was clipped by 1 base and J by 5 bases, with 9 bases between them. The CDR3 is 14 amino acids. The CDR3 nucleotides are TGTGCCAGCAGCTTGAAGACGACAAATGAAAAACTGTTTTTT. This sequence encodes CASSLKTTNEKLFF. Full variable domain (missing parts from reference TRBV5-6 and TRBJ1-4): DAGVTQSPTHLIKTRGQQVTLRCSPKSGHDTVSWYQQALGQGPQFIFQYYEEEERQRGNFPDRFSGHQFPNYSSELNVNALLLGDSALYLCASSLKTTNEKLFFGSGTQLSVL.

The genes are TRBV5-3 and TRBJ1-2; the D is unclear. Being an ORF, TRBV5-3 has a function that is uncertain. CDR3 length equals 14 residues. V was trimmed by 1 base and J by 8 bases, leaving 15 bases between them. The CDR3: CARSLLLISEGYTF. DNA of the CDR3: TGTGCCAGAAGCTTGTTATTGATAAGTGAGGGCTACACCTTC.

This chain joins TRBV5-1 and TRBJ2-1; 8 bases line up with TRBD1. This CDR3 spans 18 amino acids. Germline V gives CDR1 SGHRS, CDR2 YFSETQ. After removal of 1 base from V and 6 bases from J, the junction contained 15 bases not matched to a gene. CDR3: CASSLYVPGQGAVNEQFF. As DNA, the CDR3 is TGCGCCAGCAGCTTGTACGTACCCGGGCAGGGGGCAGTCAATGAGCAGTTCTTC.

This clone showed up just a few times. In nucleotides, the CDR3 is TGTGCCAGCAGCCTGACCGGACACTCCTACGAGCAGTACGTC. Protein: CASSLTGHSYEQYV. The chain is built from TRBV5-6 and TRBJ2-7, with D perhaps TRBD1 (5 bases). This CDR3 spans 14 amino acids. The V and J ends lost 4 bases and 0 bases respectively, with 11 bases between them. Germline CDR1 SGHDT, CDR2 YYEEEE.

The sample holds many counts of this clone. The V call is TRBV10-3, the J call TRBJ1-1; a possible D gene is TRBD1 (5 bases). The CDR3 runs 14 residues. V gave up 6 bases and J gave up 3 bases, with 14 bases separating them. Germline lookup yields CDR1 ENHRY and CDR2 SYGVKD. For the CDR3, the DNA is TGTGCCATCAGACACGGGGAGGGGTACACTGAAGCTTTCTTT. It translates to CAIRHGEGYTEAFF.

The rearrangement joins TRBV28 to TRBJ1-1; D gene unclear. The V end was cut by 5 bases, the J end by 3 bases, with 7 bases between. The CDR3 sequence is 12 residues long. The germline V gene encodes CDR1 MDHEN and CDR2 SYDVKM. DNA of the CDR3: TGTGCCAGCAGTCCTTTATACACTGAAGCTTTCTTT. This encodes CASSPLYTEAFF.

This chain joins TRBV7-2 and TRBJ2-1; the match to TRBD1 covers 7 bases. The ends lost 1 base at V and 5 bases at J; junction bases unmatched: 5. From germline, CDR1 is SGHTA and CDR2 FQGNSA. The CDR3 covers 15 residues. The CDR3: CASSLVRDSNNEQFF. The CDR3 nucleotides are TGTGCCAGCAGCTTAGTCCGGGACAGCAACAATGAGCAGTTCTTC.

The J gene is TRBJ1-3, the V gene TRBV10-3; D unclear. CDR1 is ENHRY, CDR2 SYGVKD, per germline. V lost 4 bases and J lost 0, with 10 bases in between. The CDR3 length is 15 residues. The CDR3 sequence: CAISAADLSGNTIYF. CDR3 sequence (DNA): TGTGCCATCAGTGCGGCGGACCTCTCTGGAAACACCATATATTTT.

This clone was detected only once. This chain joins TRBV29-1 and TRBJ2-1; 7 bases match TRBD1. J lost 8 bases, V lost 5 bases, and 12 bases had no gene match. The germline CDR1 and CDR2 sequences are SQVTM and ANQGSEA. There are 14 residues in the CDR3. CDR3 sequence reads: CSVRRQGRGDEQFF. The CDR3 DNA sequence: TGCAGCGTTCGAAGACAGGGAAGGGGCGATGAGCAGTTCTTC.

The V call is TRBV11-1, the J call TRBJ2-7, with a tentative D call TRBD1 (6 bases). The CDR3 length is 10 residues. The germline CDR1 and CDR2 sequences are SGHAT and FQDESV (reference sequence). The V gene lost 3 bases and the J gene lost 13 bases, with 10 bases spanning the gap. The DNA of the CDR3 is TGTGCCAGCAGCTTCTACAGGGTATACGTC. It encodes CASSFYRVYV.

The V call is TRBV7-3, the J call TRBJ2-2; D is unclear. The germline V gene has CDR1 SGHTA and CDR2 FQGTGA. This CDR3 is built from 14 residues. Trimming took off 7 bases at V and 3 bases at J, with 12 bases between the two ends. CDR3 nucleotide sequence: TGTGCCAGCACCACGGGCCCAGACACCGGGGAGCTGTTTTTT. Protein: CASTTGPDTGELFF.